The clone carrying this T cell receptor (beta chain) appeared a few times. This specimen belongs to a study of T cells in Graves' hyperthyroidism and ophthalmopathy. Among the patients, aged 18 to 65, hyperthyroidism was newly diagnosed and had lasted under 2 months. The CDR3 contains 15 residues. Germline loops: CDR1 LGHDT, CDR2 YNNKEL (reference sequence). The V end lost 4 bases, the J end lost 10 bases, and 20 bases lay between the germline ends. Authors of the study amplified TCR beta CDR3 regions from RNA transcripts. First-round RT-PCR targeting the TCR CDR3 was performed with the HTBI primer set. A single record per CDR3 protein comes from TCRdb applying MiXCR to the multiplex PCR reads. The sample yields more than 550,000 distinct CDR3 sequences, 15% to 20% seen once.

The TCR originated in a man between 50 and 59 years old with Graves' hyperthyroidism. The J gene is TRBJ2-1, the V gene TRBV3-1, with no clear D. Sequencing was performed on blood. CDR3 DNA: TGTGCCAGCAGCCCAAGTGGGTCGGGCCTCGGCGAGCAGTTCTTC. It specifies CASSPSGSGLGEQFF.